Listed below are T cell receptor beta chains from one sample, sequenced in a study of T cells expressing NK-cell markers. TCRdb re-called the 5' RACE reads and gives one entry per CDR3 protein, without DNA. This listing includes about 150,000 distinct CDR3 sequences. Sample: blood T cells: a sorted CD56 or NKG2C T cell subset, CD4+ or CD8+ T cells, or bulk PBMC T cells (not recorded which). The receptors originated from a woman in her 50s in good health. Each CDR3 is given with its conserved first and last residue.

TRBJ2-1 | TRBV28 | CASSFTSESSYNEQFF
TRBJ2-2 | TRBV2 | CARDGGQNTGELFF
TRBJ2-1 | TRBV29-1 | CSLDRNGNEQFF
TRBJ2-2 | TRBV9 | CASSPRDSLSLGELFF
TRBJ1-1 | TRBV11-2 | CASSFFVDTEAFF
TRBJ2-1 | TRBV4-2 | CASSQRQRDLNEQFF
TRBJ2-1 | TRBV11-2 | CASSLRALRTDFRTSNNEQFF
TRBJ1-2 | TRBV7-9 | CASSYPGRDNYGYTF
TRBJ1-5 | TRBV27 | CASSLISGGVEPQHF
TRBJ2-2 | TRBV29-1 | CSVTAVATNTGELFF